A single sample is the source of the 32 T cell receptor beta chains below, sequenced in a study of PD-1 blockade in classical Hodgkin lymphoma. In every patient, relapse followed autologous stem cell transplantation, while exposure to brentuximab vedotin differed. Sequencing was performed with immunoSEQ multiplex PCR; in TCRdb, only in-frame clones are kept and a portion is missing. This table has about 90,000 clones, nearly 90% appearing once. Sample: peripheral blood mononuclear cells (PBMCs), taken before the second cycle of nivolumab. Receptors were obtained from a human donor with classical Hodgkin lymphoma.

The chain combines TRBV5-1 with TRBJ2-5; 13 nucleotides line up with TRBD2. The germline CDR1 and CDR2 sequences are SGHRS and YFSETQ. Trimming cost V 3 bases and J 0 bases; bases outside gene matches: 2. This CDR3 spans 16 amino acids. CDR3 protein: CASSSGTSGDQETQYF. The DNA of the CDR3 is TGCGCCAGCAGCTCGGGGACTAGCGGGGACCAAGAGACCCAGTACTTC.

The chain employs TRBV28 and TRBJ1-5, with D maybe TRBD1 (6 bases). CDR3 length equals 16 residues. Looked up from germline, CDR1 is MDHEN and CDR2 is SYDVKM. Trimming removed 3 bases from V and 3 bases from J, with 15 bases in between. The CDR3 DNA reads TGTGCCAGCAGTTTCCCGGCAGGGGCACACAATCAGCCCCAGCATTTT. Translating it yields CASSFPAGAHNQPQHF.

The rearrangement joins TRBV7-8 to TRBJ2-3, with D uncertain. The CDR3 is made up of 14 amino acids. Germline values: CDR1 SGHVS, CDR2 FQNEAQ. With 5 bases removed from V and 4 bases from J, the gap between germline ends came to 13 bases. The CDR3 region has the DNA TGTGCCAGCAGCGCCCGACGGTCGGCAGATACGCAGTATTTT. This gives the protein CASSARRSADTQYF.

The chain recombines TRBV5-1 with TRBJ2-2; D not resolved. The CDR3 sequence is 14 residues long. The germline V gene has CDR1 SGHRS and CDR2 YFSETQ. Between the trimmed V and J ends, which lost 2 bases and 0 bases, there was a span of 5 bases. CDR3 sequence: CASSFVANTGELFF. CDR3 bases: TGCGCCAGCAGCTTCGTGGCGAACACCGGGGAGCTGTTTTTT.

The CDR3 region has the DNA TGTGCCAGCAGTTTAATAGCGGGAGGTTACGAGCAGTACTTC. Its protein is CASSLIAGGYEQYF. This chain uses TRBV27 with TRBJ2-7; the match to TRBD2 covers 10 bases. V was clipped by 2 bases and J by 4 bases; unmatched bases: 2. The CDR3 consists of 14 residues. Germline-derived CDR1 and CDR2 are MNHEY and SMNVEV (reference sequence).

The CDR3 protein is CASRALGSEAFF. CDR3 DNA sequence: TGTGCCAGCCGGGCGTTGGGTTCTGAAGCTTTCTTT. The chain has TRBV27 and TRBJ1-1; no definite D call. Germline V CDR1 and CDR2: MNHEY, SMNVEV (reference sequence). V lost 8 bases to trimming and J lost 6 bases, with 13 bases between them. CDR3 size: 12 residues.

The rearrangement uses TRBV5-1 and TRBJ2-1; the D gene is possibly TRBD2 (6 bases). The CDR3 has 13 residues. Germline CDR1 is SGHRS and CDR2 is YFSETQ. Trimming left V 2 bases short and J 7 bases short, with 10 bases between. The CDR3 DNA reads as TGCGCCAGCAGCTTACAGGCGGGGAATGAGCAGTTCTTC. This codes for CASSLQAGNEQFF.

The count of this clone is one. This chain joins TRBV5-1 and TRBJ2-3, with TRBD1 matching over 8 bases. Germline V gene lookup returns CDR1 SGHRS and CDR2 YFSETQ. The V segment lost 2 bases and the J segment 3 bases; nucleotides outside the gene matches: 2. The CDR3 loop spans 14 amino acids. CDR3 sequence: CASSFWTGTDTQYF. CDR3 DNA: TGCGCCAGCAGCTTCTGGACAGGGACAGATACGCAGTATTTT.

The V gene is TRBV20-1, the J gene TRBJ2-7; D is ambiguous. The CDR3 runs 11 residues. Trimming pared 2 bases from V and 3 bases from J, leaving 5 bases between. CDR1 DFQATT and CDR2 SNEGSKA come from the germline V gene (reference sequence). The DNA of the CDR3 is TGCAGTGCTAGACAGATCTACGAGCAGTACTTC. This sequence encodes CSARQIYEQYF.

DNA for the CDR3: TGTGCCAGCAGCTCGGGGGCGCCCGGAACCGGGGAGCTGTTTTTT. This gives the protein CASSSGAPGTGELFF. This chain uses TRBV7-3 with TRBJ2-2; either TRBD1 or TRBD2 may fit D (6 bases each). CDR3 length equals 15 residues. Trimming removed 4 bases at V and 5 bases at J, with 14 bases between. Germline V lookup: CDR1 SGHTA, CDR2 FQGTGA.

This clone was seen only once. The chain combines TRBV5-6 with TRBJ2-1; 7 nucleotides align to TRBD2. With V trimmed by 1 base and J by 9 bases, 4 bases remained unmatched. The CDR3 spans 13 residues. Germline V gene lookup returns CDR1 SGHDT and CDR2 YYEEEE. CDR3 coding DNA: TGTGCCAGCAGCTTGAGAGCGGGAATTGAGCAGTTCTTC. This translates into CASSLRAGIEQFF.

The V call is TRBV7-9, the J call TRBJ2-7, with TRBD1 matching 11 bases. V was pared by 0 bases and J by 7 bases, with 11 bases of the junction left unmatched. The CDR3 runs to 17 residues. Germline CDR1 SEHNR, CDR2 FQNEAQ (reference sequence). The CDR3 DNA sequence: TGTGCCAGCAGCTTAGCGAAAGCCGGGACAGGGGGTCAGGAGCAGTACTTC. As protein: CASSLAKAGTGGQEQYF.

The rearrangement uses TRBV11-2 and TRBJ1-2, with 8 bases fitting TRBD1. The V segment lost 4 bases and the J segment 4 bases; nucleotides outside the gene matches: 11. This CDR3 has 16 amino acids. Germline-derived CDR1 and CDR2 are SGHAT and FQNNGV. CDR3 amino acids: CASSSRGQGFTYGYTF. Here the CDR3 DNA reads TGTGCCAGCAGCTCCAGAGGACAGGGATTTACCTATGGCTACACCTTC.

The chain recombines TRBV27 with TRBJ2-7; 7 bases agree with TRBD1. Germline V gene data show CDR1 as MNHEY and CDR2 as SMNVEV (reference sequence). This CDR3 is 15 amino acids long. V lost 5 bases to trimming and J lost 3 bases; unmatched junction nucleotides: 10. The CDR3 DNA reads TGTGCCAGCAGTCAGACAGGGTGGGTTGGCTACGAGCAGTACTTC. It is translated as CASSQTGWVGYEQYF.

The chain has TRBV6-1 and TRBJ2-7; 10 bases line up with TRBD2. Germline lookup yields CDR1 MNHNS and CDR2 SASEGT. Germline trimming cut 8 bases from V and 3 bases from J; bases unmatched to any gene: 10. The CDR3 loop spans 15 amino acids. CDR3 in DNA: TGTGCCAGCTTATCCGAAGCGGGAGGGAACTACGAGCAGTACTTC. It yields the protein CASLSEAGGNYEQYF.

The chain combines TRBV7-8 with TRBJ2-1, with D perhaps matching TRBD1 or TRBD2 (5 bases each). Germline V gene sequence: CDR1 SGHVS, CDR2 FQNEAQ. CDR3 size: 13 residues. V was cut by 2 bases and J by 8 bases, with 10 bases left in between. CDR3 nucleotide sequence: TGTGCCAGCAGCTTACAATTGGGGGATGAGCAGTTCTTC. It encodes CASSLQLGDEQFF.

This clone was seen a single time. This rearrangement joins TRBV10-3 to TRBJ1-5; a weak D match, TRBD1 (5 bases). The CDR3 extends over 16 amino acids. Germline CDR1 ENHRY, CDR2 SYGVKD. V lost 2 bases and J lost 6, with 17 bases in between. CDR3 DNA: TGTGCCATCAGTGAGCAAAAAGGGGCCTTGGGTCAGCCCCAGCATTTT. It translates to CAISEQKGALGQPQHF.

This clone was seen a single time. This chain joins TRBV11-2 and TRBJ2-7; the match to TRBD2 covers 10 bases. Trimming removed 2 bases from V and 7 bases from J; junction bases left unmatched: 5. Germline CDR1 reads SGHAT; CDR2 reads FQNNGV. This CDR3 spans 14 amino acids. As DNA, the CDR3 is TGTGCCAGCAGCTTAAGCGGGGGGGCTCGGGAGCAGTACTTC. It encodes CASSLSGGAREQYF.

The chain is built from TRBV15 and TRBJ1-6, with a possible D match to TRBD1 (6 bases). V was clipped by 0 bases and J by 10 bases, with 13 bases between them. This CDR3 has 15 amino acids. The germline CDR1 and CDR2 sequences are LNHNV and YYDKDF (reference sequence). In nucleotides, the CDR3 is TGTGCCACCAGCAGAGACAGGGGCCAAGGCTCACCCCTCCACTTT. Its protein is CATSRDRGQGSPLHF.

CDR3 protein: CASRQQGSYNSPLHF. The CDR3 DNA reads as TGTGCCAGCAGGCAACAGGGCTCCTATAATTCACCCCTCCACTTT. The rearrangement links TRBV27 to TRBJ1-6; D is possibly TRBD1 (6 bases). This CDR3 is 15 amino acids long. V shed 6 bases and J shed 0 bases, with 9 bases lying between them. Germline loops: CDR1 MNHEY, CDR2 SMNVEV (reference sequence).

The chain uses TRBV7-9 and TRBJ2-7; TRBD1 agrees at 8 bases. The V and J ends lost 3 bases and 6 bases, in that order; junction bases with no gene match: 7. This CDR3 has 14 residues. The V gene's germline CDR1 is SEHNR and CDR2 FQNEAQ (reference sequence). The CDR3 loop is CASSLEQGVGEQYF. CDR3 nucleotide sequence: TGTGCCAGCAGCTTGGAACAGGGGGTTGGCGAGCAGTACTTC. The complete variable domain, with remaining parts taken from reference TRBV7-9 and TRBJ2-7, reads DTGVSQNPRHKITKRGQNVTFRCDPISEHNRLYWYRQTLGQGPEFLTYFQNEAQLEKSRLLSDRFSAERPKGSFSTLEIQRTEQGDSAMYLCASSLEQGVGEQYFGPGTRLTVT.

This chain connects TRBV6-5 to TRBJ2-7; TRBD2 matches 7 bases. The junction had 7 bases not matched to a gene; V was cut back by 3 bases and J by 2 bases. The CDR3 is 15 amino acids. Germline assignment: CDR1 MNHEY and CDR2 SVGAGI. The CDR3 reads CASSYAGEAPYEQYF. DNA of the CDR3: TGTGCCAGCAGTTATGCGGGAGAAGCCCCCTACGAGCAGTACTTC.

The V and J genes are TRBV19 and TRBJ2-5, with 7 positions matching TRBD1. Looked up from germline, CDR1 is LNHDA and CDR2 is SQIVND (reference sequence). CDR3 length: 14 amino acids. V trimming: 6 bases; J trimming: 2 bases; junction bases outside the gene matches: 6. The CDR3 spells CASRRTGAQETQYF. CDR3 coding DNA: TGTGCCAGTAGGAGGACAGGCGCGCAAGAGACCCAGTACTTC.

This chain uses TRBV14 with TRBJ1-3, with D unresolved. The CDR3 is 13 amino acids. The V and J ends lost 4 bases and 5 bases respectively, with 9 bases between them. The germline V gene encodes CDR1 SGHDN and CDR2 FVKESK. CDR3 protein: CASSPGMRNTIYF. DNA of the CDR3: TGTGCCAGCAGCCCCGGGATGAGAAACACCATATATTTT.

The J gene is TRBJ2-7, the V gene TRBV15; D gene unclear. This CDR3 contains 16 residues. The ends were cut back, 0 bases at V and 0 bases at J, with 12 bases in the middle. CDR1 and CDR2 from the germline V gene are LNHNV and YYDKDF (reference sequence). CDR3 loop: CATSRDLGTTSYEQYF. The DNA of the CDR3 is TGTGCCACCAGCAGAGATTTAGGAACAACCTCCTACGAGCAGTACTTC.

As concerns this clone: Other DNA sequences in this specimen translate into the identical CDR3. The genes are TRBV7-2 and TRBJ2-5; D perhaps matches TRBD1 (5 bases). The CDR3 contains 13 residues. The germline V gene has CDR1 SGHTA and CDR2 FQGNSA. Trimming left V 1 base short and J 5 bases short, with 8 bases between. The DNA for the CDR3 is TGTGCCAGCAGCTTAGGGGGCCGTGAGACCCAGTACTTC. Protein sequence: CASSLGGRETQYF. The complete variable domain, with remaining parts taken from reference TRBV7-2 and TRBJ2-5, reads GAGVSQSPSNKVTEKGKDVELRCDPISGHTALYWYRQSLGQGLEFLIYFQGNSAPDKSGLPSDRFSAERTGGSVSTLTIQRTQQEDSAVYLCASSLGGRETQYFGPGTRLLVL.

V usage is TRBV7-9 and J usage is TRBJ2-5; TRBD2 is a possible D gene (6 bases). The CDR3 has 13 amino acids. The germline V gene has CDR1 SEHNR and CDR2 FQNEAQ (reference sequence). The V end was cut by 5 bases, the J end by 7 bases, with 14 bases between. The CDR3 here is CASSLRDFRTQYF. The DNA for the CDR3 is TGTGCCAGCAGCCTCCGGGACTTTAGGACCCAGTACTTC.

The rearrangement links TRBV5-6 to TRBJ2-5; D possibly corresponds to TRBD1 (5 bases). There are 14 residues in the CDR3. The V gene lost 4 bases and the J gene lost 4 bases, with 14 bases spanning the gap. From germline, CDR1 is SGHDT and CDR2 YYEEEE. CDR3 loop: CASSPRAGSETQYF. DNA of the CDR3: TGTGCCAGCAGCCCTAGGGCAGGGTCAGAGACCCAGTACTTC. The entire variable domain, with the rest obtained from reference TRBV5-6 and TRBJ2-5, is as follows: DAGVTQSPTHLIKTRGQQVTLRCSPKSGHDTVSWYQQALGQGPQFIFQYYEEEERQRGNFPDRFSGHQFPNYSSELNVNALLLGDSALYLCASSPRAGSETQYFGPGTRLLVL.

The chain carries TRBV18 and TRBJ2-2, with a tentative D call TRBD1 (6 bases). V was pared by 2 bases and J by 7 bases, with 11 bases between. Per the germline V gene, CDR1 is KGHSH and CDR2 is LQKENI. The CDR3 runs 14 residues. The CDR3 DNA reads as TGTGCCAGCTCACCAGGGACAAATGTCGGGGAGCTGTTTTTT. It is translated as CASSPGTNVGELFF.

The rearrangement joins TRBV5-1 to TRBJ1-5; D is ambiguous. Germline values: CDR1 SGHRS, CDR2 YFSETQ. The CDR3 contains 17 residues. The V end was cut by 2 bases, the J end by 9 bases, with 24 bases between. CDR3 region: CASSLAAEGPPQSPQHF. CDR3 DNA sequence: TGCGCCAGCAGCTTAGCTGCCGAGGGCCCCCCCCAATCGCCCCAGCATTTT.

CDR3: CAWSVGGGELFF. CDR3 DNA sequence: TGTGCCTGGAGTGTAGGGGGCGGGGAGCTGTTTTTT. The chain couples TRBV30 to TRBJ2-2; a weak D match, TRBD1 (6 bases). Trimming removed 0 bases at V and 7 bases at J, with 6 bases between. Germline-derived CDR1 and CDR2 are GTSNPN and SVGIG (reference sequence). The CDR3 extends over 12 amino acids.

The chain uses TRBV2 and TRBJ2-1; 11 bases agree with TRBD2. With 5 bases clipped from V and 6 bases from J, the junction kept 6 bases outside the gene matches. The CDR3 sequence is 15 residues long. The germline gives CDR1 SNHLY, CDR2 FYNNEI. The CDR3 spells CASSQLAGVSNEQFF. The CDR3 DNA reads as TGTGCCAGCAGTCAACTAGCGGGAGTCTCCAATGAGCAGTTCTTC.